This T cell receptor (beta chain) was sequenced during a study of control samples from healthy donors and cancer patients. Germline V CDR1 and CDR2: SGHDN, FVKESK. There are 16 residues in the CDR3. The J segment lost 3 bases and the V segment lost 5 bases, leaving 10 bases of the junction unmatched. The data were produced by immunoSEQ multiplex PCR, yet TCRdb's version contains in-frame clones alone and is incomplete. The sample has 150,000 to 200,000 clones, 80% to 90% seen once; the top ten hold more than 10%. The sample was blood. The rearrangement links TRBV14 to TRBJ1-2; 9 nucleotides align to TRBD1. The receptor's source is a man under 40 in good health. The CDR3 sequence: CASSSNRGPIDYGYTF. CDR3 coding DNA: TGTGCCAGCAGCTCTAACAGGGGGCCCATCGACTATGGCTACACCTTC.